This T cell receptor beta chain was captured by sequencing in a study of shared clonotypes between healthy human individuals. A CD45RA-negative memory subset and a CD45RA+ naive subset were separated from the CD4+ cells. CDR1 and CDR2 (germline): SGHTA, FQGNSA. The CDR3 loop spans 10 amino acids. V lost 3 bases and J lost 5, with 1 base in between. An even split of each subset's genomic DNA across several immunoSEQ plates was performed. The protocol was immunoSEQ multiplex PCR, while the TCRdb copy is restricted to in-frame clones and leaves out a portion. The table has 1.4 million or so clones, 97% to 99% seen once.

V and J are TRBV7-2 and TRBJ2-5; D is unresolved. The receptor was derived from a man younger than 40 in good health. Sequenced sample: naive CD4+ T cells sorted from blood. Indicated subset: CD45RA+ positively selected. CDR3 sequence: CASSLETQYF. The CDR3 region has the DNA TGTGCCAGCAGCTTGGAGACCCAGTACTTC.